This record looks at one TCR beta chain sequence and its context. The source of the sample is a study of OX40 agonist ivuxolimab in advanced cancers. Study-level information: Patients assigned to dose escalation were diagnosed with hepatocellular carcinoma, melanoma, renal cell or head and neck cancer. Of the participants, 35% to 50% had some prior anti-PD-1, anti-PD-L1 or anti-CTLA-4 therapy, which was allowed.

The protocol was immunoSEQ multiplex PCR, while the TCRdb copy is restricted to in-frame clones and leaves out a portion. The data show tens of thousands of clones, approximately 92% seen once. Peripheral blood came from all dose cohorts at three timepoints. This clonotype was sampled from an adult with an advanced solid tumor such as melanoma, head and neck, liver or kidney cancer. This sample comprised CD4+ or CD8+ T cells sorted from blood, obtained in a trial of the OX40 agonist ivuxolimab.

The DNA of the CDR3 is TGTGCCAGCAGTTTCGGTAGCGGGAGTTCCTACAATGAGCAGTTCTTC. This codes for CASSFGSGSSYNEQFF. The chain is built from TRBV28 and TRBJ2-1; 9 nucleotides match TRBD2. The CDR3 extends over 16 amino acids. Germline CDR1 reads MDHEN; CDR2 reads SYDVKM. The trim removed 3 bases at V and 1 base at J, leaving 4 bases unmatched.